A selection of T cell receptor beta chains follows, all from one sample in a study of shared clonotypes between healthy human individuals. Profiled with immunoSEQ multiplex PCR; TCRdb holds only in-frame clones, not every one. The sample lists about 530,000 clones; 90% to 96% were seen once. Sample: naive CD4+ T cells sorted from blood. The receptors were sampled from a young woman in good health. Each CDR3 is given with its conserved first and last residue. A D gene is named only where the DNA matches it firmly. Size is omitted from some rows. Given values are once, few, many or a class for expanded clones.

CDR3: CASSLFYSDSYEQYF
DNA: TGTGCCAGCAGCTTGTTCTACAGCGATTCCTACGAGCAGTACTTC
D: NA
V: TRBV5-4
size: NA
J: TRBJ2-7

CDR3: CASSPPGFTEAFF
DNA: TGTGCCAGCTCACCACCGGGGTTCACTGAAGCTTTCTTT
D: NA
V: TRBV18
size: NA
J: TRBJ1-1

CDR3: CASRQRGAGTYEQYF
DNA: TGTGCCAGCAGACAGAGGGGGGCGGGAACCTACGAGCAGTACTTC
D: NA
V: TRBV28
size: NA
J: TRBJ2-7

CDR3: CASSPTGQGYNEQFF
DNA: TGTGCCAGCAGCCCGACTGGACAGGGTTACAATGAGCAGTTCTTC
D: TRBD1
V: TRBV28
size: NA
J: TRBJ2-1

CDR3: CASSFGDTQYF
DNA: TGCGCCAGCAGCTTCGGGGATACGCAGTATTTT
D: NA
V: TRBV5-1
size: NA
J: TRBJ2-3

CDR3: CASSIWRSNTEAFF
DNA: TGTGCCAGTAGTATTTGGAGGTCGAACACTGAAGCTTTCTTT
D: NA
V: TRBV19
size: few
J: TRBJ1-1

CDR3: CASSSDSYSNQPQHF
DNA: TGTGCCAGCAGCTCGGACAGCTATAGCAATCAGCCCCAGCATTTT
D: NA
V: TRBV11-2
size: NA
J: TRBJ1-5

CDR3: CASSRGVGGQETQYF
DNA: TGTGCCAGCAGCCGAGGGGTCGGTGGCCAAGAGACCCAGTACTTC
D: NA
V: TRBV7-2
size: NA
J: TRBJ2-5

CDR3: CASSSTGAAYEQYF
DNA: TGTGCCAGCAGTTCGACAGGGGCAGCCTACGAGCAGTACTTC
D: TRBD1
V: TRBV28
size: NA
J: TRBJ2-7

CDR3: CASSYSRQGARNEQYF
DNA: TGTGCCAGCAGTTACTCGAGACAGGGGGCTAGAAACGAGCAGTACTTC
D: TRBD1
V: TRBV6-5
size: NA
J: TRBJ2-7

CDR3: CASSLTDSGYTF
DNA: TGTGCCAGCAGTTTGACAGACAGTGGCTACACCTTC
D: NA
V: TRBV28
size: once
J: TRBJ1-2

CDR3: CASSPSPRTTPSYEQYF
DNA: TGTGCCAGCTCACCAAGCCCCCGGACTACCCCATCCTACGAGCAGTACTTC
D: NA
V: TRBV18
size: NA
J: TRBJ2-7

CDR3: CASSEAGGRSEKLFF
DNA: TGTGCCAGCAGTGAAGCAGGCGGAAGGAGTGAAAAACTGTTTTTT
D: NA
V: TRBV2
size: NA
J: TRBJ1-4

CDR3: CASSPHRGISYEQYF
DNA: TGTGCCAGCAGTCCCCACAGGGGAATAAGCTACGAGCAGTACTTC
D: TRBD1
V: TRBV27
size: NA
J: TRBJ2-7

CDR3: CASSPTGVPYEQYF
DNA: TGTGCCAGCAGCCCGACAGGGGTCCCCTACGAGCAGTACTTC
D: TRBD1
V: TRBV5-5
size: NA
J: TRBJ2-7

CDR3: CASRRTGTAYNEQFF
DNA: TGTGCCAGCAGACGCACAGGGACGGCCTACAATGAGCAGTTCTTC
D: NA
V: TRBV5-6
size: once
J: TRBJ2-1

CDR3: CASSLLQWGRGGETQYF
DNA: TGTGCCAGCAGCCTCTTACAATGGGGGCGCGGGGGGGAGACCCAGTACTTC
D: TRBD2
V: TRBV11-2
size: NA
J: TRBJ2-5

CDR3: CASSRGEGVVGELFF
DNA: TGTGCCAGCAGCCGAGGCGAGGGAGTGGTCGGGGAGCTGTTTTTT
D: NA
V: TRBV7-9
size: NA
J: TRBJ2-2

CDR3: CAISEPEGPKPNTEAFF
DNA: TGTGCCATCAGTGAGCCGGAAGGACCGAAACCAAACACTGAAGCTTTCTTT
D: NA
V: TRBV10-3
size: NA
J: TRBJ1-1

CDR3: CASSIRAQETQYF
DNA: TGCGCCAGCAGCATCCGAGCCCAAGAGACCCAGTACTTC
D: NA
V: TRBV5-1
size: NA
J: TRBJ2-5

CDR3: CASSLAAESHTQYF
DNA: TGCGCCAGCAGCTTGGCGGCGGAGAGCCATACGCAGTATTTT
D: NA
V: TRBV5-1
size: NA
J: TRBJ2-3

CDR3: CASSPETRHRGQLDTIYF
DNA: TGTGCCAGCAGCCCAGAGACACGGCACAGGGGGCAATTGGACACCATATATTTT
D: TRBD1
V: TRBV9
size: NA
J: TRBJ1-3

CDR3: CASRPGLANNEQFF
DNA: TGTGCCAGCAGACCGGGACTAGCGAACAATGAGCAGTTCTTC
D: TRBD2
V: TRBV6-5
size: NA
J: TRBJ2-1

CDR3: CASSPAGGETQYF
DNA: TGCGCCAGCAGTCCAGCGGGAGGAGAGACCCAGTACTTC
D: TRBD2
V: TRBV10-1
size: NA
J: TRBJ2-5

CDR3: CASSSPGSYEQYF
DNA: TGTGCCAGCAGTTCCCCTGGCTCCTACGAGCAGTACTTC
D: NA
V: TRBV6-5
size: NA
J: TRBJ2-7

CDR3: CASSWGQGTYEQYF
DNA: TGTGCCAGCAGTTGGGGACAGGGAACCTACGAGCAGTACTTC
D: TRBD1
V: TRBV28
size: NA
J: TRBJ2-7

CDR3: CASKRIGSQHF
DNA: TGTGCCAGCAAGAGAATCGGCTCCCAGCATTTT
D: NA
V: TRBV28
size: NA
J: TRBJ1-5

CDR3: CATSRDFGTSGYNEQFF
DNA: TGTGCCACCAGCAGAGATTTTGGCACTAGCGGTTACAATGAGCAGTTCTTC
D: TRBD2
V: TRBV15
size: NA
J: TRBJ2-1

CDR3: CASSKRGSGLAGGEGETQYF
DNA: TGCGCCAGCAGTAAACGGGGGTCCGGTCTAGCGGGAGGGGAGGGAGAGACCCAGTACTTC
D: TRBD2
V: TRBV10-2
size: NA
J: TRBJ2-5

CDR3: CASSYGRVRAGELFF
DNA: TGTGCCAGCAGTTACGGCAGGGTTAGGGCCGGGGAGCTGTTTTTT
D: NA
V: TRBV6-5
size: NA
J: TRBJ2-2

CDR3: CASSFSGERGELFF
DNA: TGCGCCAGCAGCTTTTCAGGGGAACGGGGGGAGCTGTTTTTT
D: NA
V: TRBV5-1
size: NA
J: TRBJ2-2

CDR3: CASSPPTGAPWGAGYTF
DNA: TGTGCCAGCAGCCCGCCGACAGGGGCCCCATGGGGAGCTGGCTACACCTTC
D: TRBD1
V: TRBV28
size: NA
J: TRBJ1-2

CDR3: CASSFDRVNQPQHF
DNA: TGTGCCAGCAGTTTCGACAGGGTAAATCAGCCCCAGCATTTT
D: TRBD1
V: TRBV28
size: NA
J: TRBJ1-5

CDR3: CASSPRTSGRVDTQYF
DNA: TGTGCCAGCAGCCCACGGACTAGCGGGAGGGTAGATACGCAGTATTTT
D: TRBD2
V: TRBV7-9
size: NA
J: TRBJ2-3

CDR3: CASGAGLAGAPPEQFF
DNA: TGTGCCAGCGGTGCCGGACTAGCGGGAGCCCCTCCTGAGCAGTTCTTC
D: TRBD2
V: TRBV25-1
size: NA
J: TRBJ2-1

CDR3: CASSDGEDSSYNEQFF
DNA: TGTGCCAGCAGCGATGGCGAGGATAGCTCCTACAATGAGCAGTTCTTC
D: NA
V: TRBV5-4
size: NA
J: TRBJ2-1

CDR3: CAIRQGSGANVLTF
DNA: TGTGCCATCAGGCAGGGGTCCGGGGCCAACGTCCTGACTTTC
D: NA
V: TRBV10-3
size: NA
J: TRBJ2-6

CDR3: CARPTPGQRSYGYTF
DNA: TGTGCCAGACCCACCCCGGGACAGAGGTCCTATGGCTACACCTTC
D: TRBD1
V: TRBV5-6
size: NA
J: TRBJ1-2

CDR3: CASSLGGEQYF
DNA: TGTGCCAGCAGCCTAGGGGGCGAGCAGTACTTC
D: NA
V: TRBV27
size: NA
J: TRBJ2-7

CDR3: CAWTGRYEQYF
DNA: TGTGCCTGGACCGGGCGCTACGAGCAGTACTTC
D: NA
V: TRBV30
size: few
J: TRBJ2-7

CDR3: CASSGGLAGVWTQYF
DNA: TGTGCCAGCAGTGGGGGACTAGCGGGAGTGTGGACCCAGTACTTC
D: TRBD2
V: TRBV6-5
size: NA
J: TRBJ2-5

CDR3: CASSELGGANVLTF
DNA: TGTGCCAGCAGTGAATTAGGTGGGGCCAACGTCCTGACTTTC
D: NA
V: TRBV25-1
size: NA
J: TRBJ2-6

CDR3: CASSPVEYSTQYF
DNA: TGTGCCAGCAGCCCAGTAGAGTATTCTACGCAGTATTTT
D: NA
V: TRBV7-9
size: NA
J: TRBJ2-3

CDR3: CASSLGGDRRTSEQYF
DNA: TGTGCCAGCAGCTTAGGCGGGGACCGCAGGACCTCCGAGCAGTACTTC
D: NA
V: TRBV7-2
size: NA
J: TRBJ2-7

CDR3: CASSPRTTNTIYF
DNA: TGCGCCAGCAGCCCAAGGACCACAAACACCATATATTTT
D: NA
V: TRBV5-1
size: NA
J: TRBJ1-3

CDR3: CASSLVEAGPYNEQFF
DNA: TGCGCCAGCAGCTTGGTCGAGGCAGGGCCCTACAATGAGCAGTTCTTC
D: NA
V: TRBV5-1
size: NA
J: TRBJ2-1

CDR3: CASTLDRGNTEAFF
DNA: TGTGCCAGTACCCTGGACAGAGGGAACACTGAAGCTTTCTTT
D: NA
V: TRBV19
size: once
J: TRBJ1-1

CDR3: CAISESPGRAFSSGANVLTF
DNA: TGTGCCATCAGTGAGTCACCCGGGAGGGCCTTCTCCTCTGGGGCCAACGTCCTGACTTTC
D: TRBD2
V: TRBV10-3
size: NA
J: TRBJ2-6

CDR3: CASSLGEGYGYTF
DNA: TGTGCCAGCAGCTTAGGGGAGGGCTATGGCTACACCTTC
D: NA
V: TRBV7-9
size: NA
J: TRBJ1-2

CDR3: CAWSVGPGSTHEQYF
DNA: TGTGCCTGGAGTGTAGGCCCCGGGAGCACTCACGAGCAGTACTTC
D: NA
V: TRBV30
size: NA
J: TRBJ2-7